This T cell receptor beta chain was profiled in a study of blood T cell repertoires in COVID-19. Background on the study: PBMCs, B-cell-depleted T cells, or T cells were the source of the cDNA or gDNA that made up the material.

V lost 2 bases and J lost 1; bases outside the gene matches: 6. Germline V gives CDR1 MGHDK, CDR2 SYGVNS. The CDR3 spans 17 residues. Per the study methods: Estimates of nucleated cell counts were drawn from the amplification of reference gene primers. Only in-frame clones appear in the TCRdb table, and some are missing; sequencing was by immunoSEQ multiplex PCR. That table gives V, J and clone size, and the DNA gave D and trimming. Altogether a few hundred thousand clones are present, approximately 87% being singletons, with the ten largest covering about 6.2%. The specimen was peripheral blood. The chain couples TRBV25-1 to TRBJ2-1; 9 nucleotides line up with TRBD2. The clonotype originates from a man in his 60s who had recovered from COVID-19. The CDR3 spells CASSEGALAGSYNEQFF. The CDR3 bases are TGTGCCAGCAGTGAAGGGGCTCTAGCGGGATCCTACAATGAGCAGTTCTTC.